Detailed here is one TCR beta chain. Its target is unknown. The V gene end was trimmed by 2 bases and the J gene end by 0 bases; junction bases not matched to a gene: 4. The CDR3 length is 15 residues. Looked up from germline, CDR1 is MNHEY and CDR2 is SMNVEV (reference sequence). This specimen comes from a study of siplizumab effects on memory and regulatory T cells. Sequencing used immunoSEQ multiplex PCR; TCRdb keeps in-frame clones, though not all of them. This sample carries tens of thousands of clones, about 92% of them seen once, and the ten largest clones take roughly 38%. Overall study findings and caveats: It was never confirmed that proliferating Tregs from siplizumab cultures were suppressive.

The rearrangement links TRBV27 to TRBJ2-7; 7 bases fit TRBD1. Sequenced material: CD8+ T cells sorted from blood. The TCR originated in a human donor in good health. The CDR3 DNA follows: TGTGCCAGCAGTTTACGGGACAGTAGCTCCTACGAGCAGTACTTC. This sequence encodes CASSLRDSSSYEQYF.